The 28 T cell receptor beta chains below were found in one sample sequenced in a study of control samples from healthy donors and cancer patients. Here immunoSEQ multiplex PCR was the method, and the copy in TCRdb shows in-frame clones only, minus some. Among over 150,000 clones listed, approximately 94% were seen once. The sequencing input was blood. The receptors here all came from a man between 25 and 39 years old in good health.

This clone was observed at least ten times. This rearrangement joins TRBV13 to TRBJ2-7; D is perhaps TRBD1 or TRBD2 (5 bases each). The CDR3 sequence is 11 residues long. The germline gives CDR1 PRHDT, CDR2 FYEKMQ (reference sequence). V gave up 5 bases and J gave up 7 bases, with 9 bases separating them. The CDR3 DNA is TGTGCCAGCAGCCGAGAGGGGGAGCAGTACTTC. This encodes CASSREGEQYF.

With regard to this clone: The sample has other DNA sequences that encode this CDR3 too. J is TRBJ2-7 and V is TRBV5-5; 13 positions agree with TRBD2. Germline CDR1 and CDR2: SGHKS and YYEKEE (reference sequence). V gave up 3 bases and J gave up 1 base; unmatched junction bases: 1. The CDR3 contains 15 residues. The DNA for the CDR3 is TGTGCCAGCAGCTGGACTAGCGGGGGTTCCTACGAGCAGTACTTC. Protein sequence: CASSWTSGGSYEQYF.

The chain carries TRBV12-5 and TRBJ1-4; TRBD1 might be the D (5 bases). Germline V gene data show CDR1 as LGHNT and CDR2 as FRNRAP. Trimming pared 5 bases from V and 1 base from J, leaving 14 bases between. The CDR3 is made up of 16 amino acids. The CDR3 nucleotides read TGTGCTAGTGGTCCGAGCTCAGGGATAACTAATGAAAAACTGTTTTTT. Translated, it gives CASGPSSGITNEKLFF.

The chain couples TRBV27 to TRBJ2-7, with D unclear. Germline V gene lookup returns CDR1 MNHEY and CDR2 SMNVEV (reference sequence). V shed 2 bases and J shed 5 bases, with 13 bases lying between them. The CDR3 has 14 amino acids. CDR3 protein: CASSLGLATNEQYF. The CDR3 DNA follows: TGTGCCAGCAGTTTAGGGCTGGCGACCAACGAGCAGTACTTC.

This clone was found once. The chain employs TRBV2 and TRBJ2-1; D is uncertain. The CDR3 covers 14 residues. V was cut by 2 bases and J by 6 bases, with 11 bases left in between. CDR1 is SNHLY and CDR2 is FYNNEI in the germline V gene. The CDR3, as DNA: TGTGCCAGCAGTGAAATTAGGAGTACCAATGAGCAGTTCTTC. This codes for CASSEIRSTNEQFF.

The rearrangement uses TRBV7-6 and TRBJ1-3, with unresolved D. The CDR3 extends over 15 amino acids. The germline CDR1 and CDR2 sequences are SGHVS and FNYEAQ. Trimming removed 1 base from V and 4 bases from J, with 11 bases in between. The CDR3 loop reads CASSLDGFRGNTIYF. The CDR3 region has the DNA TGTGCCAGCAGCTTAGACGGGTTCAGAGGAAACACCATATATTTT.

This chain joins TRBV5-1 and TRBJ1-4; 9 bases match TRBD1. V shed 6 bases, J shed 1 base, and the junction held 7 bases outside the gene matches. Germline V gives CDR1 SGHRS, CDR2 YFSETQ. This CDR3 is 16 amino acids long. This chain's CDR3 is CASTKDRGGTNEKLFF. The CDR3 DNA reads TGCGCCAGCACCAAGGACAGGGGTGGAACTAATGAAAAACTGTTTTTT.

The chain's CDR3 is CASSGIYNSPLHF. CDR3 coding DNA: TGTGCCAGCAGCGGGATATATAATTCACCCCTCCACTTT. The rearrangement uses TRBV6-6 and TRBJ1-6; D ambiguous. The V gene's germline CDR1 is MNHNY and CDR2 SVGAGI (reference sequence). V dropped 6 bases and J dropped 4 bases, with 7 bases sitting between them. The length of the CDR3 is 13 residues.

This clone appeared a single time. This rearrangement joins TRBV5-1 to TRBJ2-5; TRBD2 matches at 9 bases. V gave up 4 bases and J gave up 9 bases; unmatched junction bases: 10. There are 14 residues in the CDR3. CDR1 and CDR2 (germline): SGHRS, YFSETQ. The DNA for the CDR3 is TGCGCCAGCAGCGTGACTAGCGGATCCTTGGCCCAGTACTTC. Protein product: CASSVTSGSLAQYF.

The chain recombines TRBV19 with TRBJ2-3; 12 positions match TRBD1. Germline loops: CDR1 LNHDA, CDR2 SQIVND (reference sequence). After removal of 4 bases from V and 6 bases from J, the junction contained 8 bases not matched to a gene. The CDR3 extends over 16 amino acids. The CDR3 reads CASSKSGQGAKDTQYF. The CDR3 DNA reads as TGTGCCAGTAGTAAGTCGGGACAGGGGGCGAAGGATACGCAGTATTTT.

V and J are TRBV13 and TRBJ1-2; D perhaps matches TRBD1 (5 bases). CDR1 and CDR2 (germline): PRHDT, FYEKMQ (reference sequence). The CDR3 has 16 amino acids. Trimming stripped 3 bases from V and 8 bases from J, with 22 bases between. The CDR3 region is CASSLYDRGGSAGYTF. CDR3 bases: TGTGCCAGCAGCTTGTATGATCGGGGGGGATCGGCGGGCTACACCTTC.

V usage is TRBV7-2 and J usage is TRBJ1-5, with no clear D. The germline V and J ends were trimmed by 5 bases and 1 base, with 9 bases remaining between them. The CDR3 runs 14 residues. The V gene's germline CDR1 is SGHTA and CDR2 FQGNSA. CDR3 nucleotides: TGTGCCAGCAGCCCAGCGGGCAGCAATCAGCCCCAGCATTTT. It specifies CASSPAGSNQPQHF.

The chain couples TRBV28 to TRBJ2-7; D is ambiguous. The CDR3 consists of 11 residues. Germline assignment: CDR1 MDHEN and CDR2 SYDVKM. Deletions cut 6 bases from V and 6 bases from J, with 9 bases between. CDR3 DNA sequence: TGTGCCAGCAGACTATGGGGCGAGCAGTACTTC. This codes for CASRLWGEQYF.

The genes are TRBV30 and TRBJ2-5; a possible D gene is TRBD1 (6 bases). CDR3 length: 12 amino acids. V was pared by 6 bases and J by 3 bases, with 11 bases between. CDR1 and CDR2 from the germline V gene are GTSNPN and SVGIG (reference sequence). The CDR3 sequence: CACKQGKETQYF. The CDR3 DNA sequence: TGTGCCTGTAAACAGGGTAAAGAGACCCAGTACTTC.

The chain joins TRBV2 to TRBJ1-6, with a tentative D call TRBD1 (6 bases). Trimming cost V 3 bases and J 7 bases, with 13 bases left between them. Germline CDR1 reads SNHLY; CDR2 reads FYNNEI. The CDR3 totals 15 residues. CDR3 amino acids: CASSDGGLRNSPLHF. CDR3 in DNA: TGTGCCAGCAGTGACGGGGGCTTGAGGAATTCACCCCTCCACTTT.

Only a few counts were recorded for this clone. Other nucleotide sequences in the sample specify the same CDR3. The chain uses TRBV30 and TRBJ1-3; D is ambiguous. The CDR3 runs to 11 residues. V lost 5 bases to trimming and J lost 5 bases, with 7 bases between them. The germline V gene encodes CDR1 GTSNPN and CDR2 SVGIG (reference sequence). DNA for the CDR3: TGTGCCTGGGCCGATAGAAACACCATATATTTT. As protein: CAWADRNTIYF. Based on the CDR3 plus reference TRBV30 and TRBJ1-3, the full variable domain is SQTIHQWPATLVQPVGSPLSLECTVEGTSNPNLYWYRQAAGRGLQLLFYSVGIGQISSEVPQNLSASRPQDRQFILSSKKLLLSDSGFYLCAWADRNTIYFGEGSWLTVV.

In this sample, this clone turned up a few times. V gene TRBV6-2 or TRBV6-3 combines with J gene TRBJ1-5; 11 bases fit TRBD1. Germline loops: CDR1 MNHEY, CDR2 SVGEGT. V lost 6 bases, J lost 6 bases, and 13 bases stayed unmatched. This CDR3 region has 17 residues. As DNA, the CDR3 is TGTGCCAGCAGCCCTCCCGGAGTGGGGACAGGGGGTCAGCCCCAGCATTTT. Protein product: CASSPPGVGTGGQPQHF.

J is TRBJ1-6 and V is TRBV27; 7 nucleotides align to TRBD1. Looked up from germline, CDR1 is MNHEY and CDR2 is SMNVEV (reference sequence). The V gene end was trimmed by 5 bases and the J gene end by 2 bases; junction bases not matched to a gene: 3. The CDR3 has 15 amino acids. The CDR3 sequence: CASSVTGTYNSPLHF. Here the CDR3 DNA reads TGTGCCAGCAGTGTGACAGGGACCTATAATTCACCCCTCCACTTT.

The chain is built from TRBV29-1 and TRBJ2-1; perhaps TRBD2 as D (5 bases). V lost 2 bases and J 1 base, leaving 12 bases between the germline ends. The CDR3 is made up of 15 amino acids. From germline, CDR1 is SQVTM and CDR2 ANQGSEA. The CDR3 bases are TGCAGCGTTGAATTACCGGGAAGATCCTACAATGAGCAGTTCTTC. Translation: CSVELPGRSYNEQFF.

This chain joins TRBV7-9 and TRBJ2-5, with D perhaps TRBD2 (6 bases). The CDR3 contains 12 residues. The germline CDR1 and CDR2 sequences are SEHNR and FQNEAQ (reference sequence). Trimming left V 5 bases short and J 4 bases short, with 8 bases between. The CDR3 loop reads CASSVGGETQYF. CDR3 in DNA: TGTGCCAGCAGCGTGGGGGGAGAGACCCAGTACTTC.

This rearrangement joins TRBV28 to TRBJ2-7; possibly TRBD1 or TRBD2 for D (5 bases each). The V end lost 3 bases, the J end lost 2 bases, and 14 bases lay between the germline ends. The CDR3 is made up of 15 amino acids. Germline-derived CDR1 and CDR2 are MDHEN and SYDVKM. CDR3 in DNA: TGTGCCAGCAGTTTGCATCCCGGGGCCCCCTACGAGCAGTACTTC. This translates into CASSLHPGAPYEQYF.

The rearrangement joins TRBV15 to TRBJ1-1; D is ambiguous. The germline CDR1 and CDR2 sequences are LNHNV and YYDKDF (reference sequence). The CDR3 runs 13 residues. Deletions cut 3 bases from V and 1 base from J, with 6 bases between. For the CDR3, the DNA is TGTGCCACCAGCAGGCTGGAGAACACTGAAGCTTTCTTT. Protein sequence: CATSRLENTEAFF. Based on the CDR3 plus reference TRBV15 and TRBJ1-1, the full variable domain is DAMVIQNPRYQVTQFGKPVTLSCSQTLNHNVMYWYQQKSSQAPKLLFHYYDKDFNNEADTPDNFQSRRPNTSFCFLDIRSPGLGDTAMYLCATSRLENTEAFFGQGTRLTVV.

This chain connects TRBV18 to TRBJ1-2; tentatively, D is TRBD1 (6 bases). Trimming pared 5 bases from V and 4 bases from J, leaving 11 bases between. Germline-derived CDR1 and CDR2 are KGHSH and LQKENI. This CDR3 region has 13 residues. CDR3 DNA: TGTGCCAGCTCAGAACAGGGTTTCTATGGCTACACCTTC. Encoded protein: CASSEQGFYGYTF. The full variable domain, with the rest looked up from reference TRBV18 and TRBJ1-2, is NAGVMQNPRHLVRRRGQEARLRCSPMKGHSHVYWYRQLPEEGLKFMVYLQKENIIDESGMPKERFSAEFPKEGPSILRIQQVVRGDSAAYFCASSEQGFYGYTFGSGTRLTVV.

The chain couples TRBV7-9 to TRBJ1-3; unclear D gene. The CDR3 extends over 13 amino acids. V was cut by 3 bases and J by 2 bases, with 5 bases left in between. Germline-derived CDR1 and CDR2 are SEHNR and FQNEAQ (reference sequence). CDR3 in DNA: TGTGCCAGCAGCTTTGACGCTGGAAACACCATATATTTT. It specifies CASSFDAGNTIYF.

This chain links TRBV4-2 with TRBJ2-7; no reliable D call. The CDR3 is 13 amino acids. Per germline, CDR1 LGHNA and CDR2 YNFKEQ. V dropped 2 bases and J dropped 1 base, with 6 bases sitting between them. The CDR3 is CASSQFQSYEQYF. CDR3 nucleotide sequence: TGTGCCAGCAGCCAATTTCAGTCCTACGAGCAGTACTTC.

The rearrangement links TRBV5-6 to TRBJ2-1; 9 bases match TRBD2. V lost 3 bases to trimming and J lost 6 bases; unmatched junction nucleotides: 13. Per the germline V gene, CDR1 is SGHDT and CDR2 is YYEEEE. CDR3 length: 17 amino acids. CDR3 sequence: CASSSARGGRASNEQFF. As DNA, the CDR3 is TGTGCCAGCAGCTCTGCTAGGGGCGGGAGGGCCAGCAATGAGCAGTTCTTC.

CDR3: CASRKTLDGLDARTQYF. The CDR3 nucleotides are TGTGCCAGTAGGAAAACTCTGGACGGCTTAGATGCGAGGACCCAGTACTTC. The chain employs TRBV19 and TRBJ2-5; D call uncertain. The CDR3 has 17 amino acids. Deletions cut 6 bases from V and 7 bases from J, with 27 bases between. Germline assignment: CDR1 LNHDA and CDR2 SQIVND (reference sequence). Based on the CDR3 plus reference TRBV19 and TRBJ2-5, the full variable domain is DGGITQSPKYLFRKEGQNVTLSCEQNLNHDAMYWYRQDPGQGLRLIYYSQIVNDFQKGDIAEGYSVSREKKESFPLTVTSAQKNPTAFYLCASRKTLDGLDARTQYFGPGTRLLVL.

This clone was found once. This chain uses TRBV28 with TRBJ2-3, with D unresolved. There are 15 residues in the CDR3. Germline values: CDR1 MDHEN, CDR2 SYDVKM. V dropped 2 bases and J dropped 0 bases, with 9 bases sitting between them. The CDR3 DNA is TGTGCCAGCAGTTTAGGTAGACCGAGCACAGATACGCAGTATTTT. It translates to CASSLGRPSTDTQYF.